One and the same sample provided the 27 T cell receptor beta chains below, sequenced in a study of vaccination effects on CD4 cells after COVID-19. Researchers isolated CD4+ T cells once around 11 days of culture had elapsed. Antigen specificity for these receptors is unknown. TCRdb keeps only in-frame clones here, not all; method: immunoSEQ multiplex PCR. The sample lists 45,000 to 60,000 clones; 60% to 85% were seen once. The sequenced sample was CD4+ T cells from PBMCs cultured without peptide, obtained before COVID-19 vaccination. The receptors were sampled from a human donor who received a COVID-19 vaccine.

Concerning this clone: Other DNA sequences within the sample encode an identical CDR3. J is TRBJ1-1 and V is TRBV5-1; D remains ambiguous. V lost 2 bases, J lost 3 bases, and 11 bases lay in between. CDR3 size: 14 residues. Per the germline V gene, CDR1 is SGHRS and CDR2 is YFSETQ. The CDR3 nucleotides read TGCGCCAGCAGCTTCTCAGGCCGGGACACTGAAGCTTTCTTT. Translated, it gives CASSFSGRDTEAFF.

J is TRBJ2-1 and V is TRBV5-1; TRBD2 matches 11 bases. Germline loops: CDR1 SGHRS, CDR2 YFSETQ. The CDR3 runs to 14 residues. V lost 3 bases to trimming and J lost 6 bases; unmatched junction nucleotides: 2. The CDR3 region is CASSSTSGANEQFF. DNA for the CDR3: TGCGCCAGCAGCTCGACTAGCGGGGCCAATGAGCAGTTCTTC. Drawing the rest from reference TRBV5-1 and TRBJ2-1, the complete variable domain is KAGVTQTPRYLIKTRGQQVTLSCSPISGHRSVSWYQQTPGQGLQFLFEYFSETQRNKGNFPGRFSGRQFSNSRSEMNVSTLELGDSALYLCASSSTSGANEQFFGPGTRLTVL.

V is TRBV5-6 and J is TRBJ2-4; D is possibly TRBD2 (6 bases). Between the trimmed V and J ends, which lost 1 base and 8 bases, there was a span of 16 bases. There are 15 residues in the CDR3. The germline V gene has CDR1 SGHDT and CDR2 YYEEEE. In DNA form, the CDR3 reads TGTGCCAGCAGCTTGAGCTTGGGGGGAACGGACATTCAGTACTTC. Residues: CASSLSLGGTDIQYF.

The chain uses TRBV6-1 and TRBJ2-3; 8 bases match TRBD1. With 3 bases clipped from V and 4 bases from J, the junction kept 3 bases outside the gene matches. Germline V gene lookup returns CDR1 MNHNS and CDR2 SASEGT. This CDR3 has 14 residues. In nucleotides, the CDR3 is TGTGCCAGCAGTGAGGACAGGGCCGCAGATACGCAGTATTTT. Its translation is CASSEDRAADTQYF.

The CDR3 DNA follows: TGTGCCAGCAGCTTGGGAGGGAATTCGCAGCCCCAGCATTTT. Protein product: CASSLGGNSQPQHF. V gene TRBV5-6 combines with J gene TRBJ1-5; D is undetermined. CDR3 length: 14 residues. The ends were cut back, 0 bases at V and 7 bases at J, with 11 bases in the middle. In germline, CDR1 is SGHDT, CDR2 YYEEEE.

The chain couples TRBV24-1 to TRBJ2-5, with 10 bases aligning to TRBD2. In germline, CDR1 is KGHDR, CDR2 SFDVKD. The CDR3 consists of 17 residues. V lost 3 bases to trimming and J lost 2 bases; unmatched junction nucleotides: 8. The DNA of the CDR3 is TGTGCCACCAGTGATCCAGGACTAGCGGAGACTCAAGAGACCCAGTACTTC. It specifies CATSDPGLAETQETQYF.

V gene TRBV6-5 combines with J gene TRBJ2-7; no clear D. Trimming removed 5 bases at V and 4 bases at J, with 9 bases between. The CDR3 consists of 12 residues. The germline V gene encodes CDR1 MNHEY and CDR2 SVGAGI. CDR3 residues: CASSSDGYEQYV. The CDR3 DNA reads as TGTGCCAGCAGTAGCGACGGGTACGAGCAGTACGTC.

This clone was seen only once. The chain recombines TRBV24-1 with TRBJ2-5, with 9 bases that match TRBD1. This CDR3 contains 17 residues. After removal of 3 bases from V and 4 bases from J, the junction contained 11 bases not matched to a gene. Germline V gene lookup returns CDR1 KGHDR and CDR2 SFDVKD. The CDR3 DNA is TGTGCCACCAGTGATCCTTCCGGGGACAGGGTTTCAGAGACCCAGTACTTC. It specifies CATSDPSGDRVSETQYF.

The J gene is TRBJ1-1, the V gene TRBV5-1; D not resolved. V was clipped by 4 bases and J by 0 bases, with 7 bases between them. Germline-derived CDR1 and CDR2 are SGHRS and YFSETQ. The length of the CDR3 is 13 residues. The CDR3, as DNA: TGCGCCAGCAGCCTCGGGATGAACACTGAAGCTTTCTTT. Its protein product is CASSLGMNTEAFF. Drawing the rest from reference TRBV5-1 and TRBJ1-1, the complete variable domain is KAGVTQTPRYLIKTRGQQVTLSCSPISGHRSVSWYQQTPGQGLQFLFEYFSETQRNKGNFPGRFSGRQFSNSRSEMNVSTLELGDSALYLCASSLGMNTEAFFGQGTRLTVV.

The rearrangement uses TRBV12-5 and TRBJ2-3, with D unresolved. Germline assignment: CDR1 LGHNT and CDR2 FRNRAP. The CDR3 has 13 residues. V lost 3 bases and J 5 bases, leaving 9 bases between the germline ends. The CDR3 here is CASGFGQRDTQYF. CDR3 in DNA: TGTGCTAGTGGTTTTGGTCAGAGAGATACGCAGTATTTT.

The chain is built from TRBV5-1 and TRBJ2-3; D is perhaps TRBD1 or TRBD2 (6 bases each). This CDR3 has 14 residues. Germline values: CDR1 SGHRS, CDR2 YFSETQ. Trimming stripped 4 bases from V and 9 bases from J, with 18 bases between. CDR3 residues: CASSPGRGEDTQYF. In DNA form, the CDR3 reads TGCGCCAGCAGCCCCGGAAGGGGGGAGGACACGCAGTATTTT.

The sample holds one count of this clone. V usage is TRBV7-2 and J usage is TRBJ1-5, with no clear D. V gave up 0 bases and J gave up 6 bases, with 9 bases separating them. Germline V CDR1 and CDR2: SGHTA, FQGNSA. The CDR3 runs 14 residues. The CDR3 sequence: CASSLALGSQPQHF. CDR3 bases: TGTGCCAGCAGCTTAGCGCTGGGAAGTCAGCCCCAGCATTTT. The full variable domain, with the rest looked up from reference TRBV7-2 and TRBJ1-5, is GAGVSQSPSNKVTEKGKDVELRCDPISGHTALYWYRQSLGQGLEFLIYFQGNSAPDKSGLPSDRFSAERTGGSVSTLTIQRTQQEDSAVYLCASSLALGSQPQHFGDGTRLSIL.

V and J are TRBV27 and TRBJ1-2; no definite D call. V lost 5 bases and J lost 8, with 18 bases in between. CDR3 length: 14 amino acids. CDR1 is MNHEY and CDR2 is SMNVEV in the germline V gene (reference sequence). The CDR3 loop reads CASSPRFGEGGYTF. The CDR3 nucleotides read TGTGCCAGCAGTCCCCGGTTCGGGGAGGGAGGCTACACCTTC.

A single count supports this clone. CDR3 sequence reads: CASSPPPIAKNIQYF. DNA of the CDR3: TGTGCCAGCAGTCCCCCCCCAATAGCCAAAAACATTCAGTACTTC. The chain carries TRBV28 and TRBJ2-4; D unresolved. Trimming removed 5 bases at V and 0 bases at J, with 11 bases between. Germline V gene data show CDR1 as MDHEN and CDR2 as SYDVKM. The CDR3 covers 15 residues.

The chain couples TRBV7-2 to TRBJ1-6; D ambiguous. The germline gives CDR1 SGHTA, CDR2 FQGNSA. V shed 5 bases and J shed 10 bases, with 12 bases lying between them. CDR3 length equals 13 residues. In DNA form, the CDR3 reads TGTGCCAGCAGCCCGCGTTTCGTCTCACCCCTCCACTTT. Translation gives CASSPRFVSPLHF.

This clone was seen only once. This chain links TRBV6-4 with TRBJ1-1, with 10 bases that match TRBD1. V dropped 8 bases and J dropped 2; count of bases not matched to a gene: 2. Looked up from germline, CDR1 is MRHNA and CDR2 is SNTAGT. The CDR3 length is 13 residues. The CDR3 nucleotides are TGTGCCAGCCGGACAGGGGGAAACACTGAAGCTTTCTTT. It encodes CASRTGGNTEAFF.

This clone has a handful of counts. The chain has TRBV5-1 and TRBJ2-2, with unresolved D. The CDR3 totals 16 residues. V shed 1 base and J shed 1 base, with 11 bases lying between them. Germline CDR1 is SGHRS and CDR2 is YFSETQ. This chain's CDR3 is CASSLFKVGNTGELFF. Written as DNA, the CDR3 is TGCGCCAGCAGCTTGTTTAAGGTGGGGAACACCGGGGAGCTGTTTTTT.

V and J are TRBV5-6 and TRBJ1-4; D is unresolved. The CDR3 consists of 15 residues. Germline assignment: CDR1 SGHDT and CDR2 YYEEEE. Trimming cost V 3 bases and J 7 bases, with 16 bases left between them. CDR3 DNA: TGTGCCAGCAGCTCTGACCCCGCAGCGATTGAAAAACTGTTTTTT. Its translation: CASSSDPAAIEKLFF.

This clone came up once. V usage is TRBV5-4 and J usage is TRBJ1-4, with 10 bases lining up with TRBD1. Germline V gene data show CDR1 as SGHNT and CDR2 as YYREEE (reference sequence). Unmatched junction bases numbered 1, after V lost 0 bases and J lost 5 bases. The CDR3 runs to 15 residues. This CDR3 reads CASSLAGQGNEKLFF. The CDR3 DNA follows: TGTGCCAGCAGCTTGGCGGGACAGGGGAATGAAAAACTGTTTTTT.

This chain connects TRBV11-2 to TRBJ1-6; weak D call: TRBD1 (5 bases). V lost 5 bases and J 9 bases, leaving 17 bases between the germline ends. The CDR3 length is 15 residues. Per the germline V gene, CDR1 is SGHAT and CDR2 is FQNNGV. The CDR3 sequence: CASSPRDRGSSPLHF. The CDR3 DNA is TGTGCCAGCAGCCCCCGGGACCGCGGAAGTTCACCCCTCCACTTT.

The sample holds one count of this clone. This chain connects TRBV7-9 to TRBJ2-1; TRBD1 might be the D (6 bases). V was shortened by 2 bases and J by 8 bases, with 10 bases between the two germline ends. Germline loops: CDR1 SEHNR, CDR2 FQNEAQ (reference sequence). This CDR3 spans 13 amino acids. The CDR3 DNA reads as TGTGCCAGCAGCTTATACAGGGCGGATGAGCAGTTCTTC. This gives the protein CASSLYRADEQFF.

This chain uses TRBV6-2 or TRBV6-3 with TRBJ1-5; a weak D match, TRBD1 (6 bases). Trimming removed 0 bases from V and 4 bases from J, with 13 bases in between. There are 16 residues in the CDR3. From germline, CDR1 is MNHEY and CDR2 SVGEGT. The CDR3: CASSYSGRGSNQPQHF. CDR3 DNA sequence: TGTGCCAGCAGTTACTCGGGCAGGGGATCTAATCAGCCCCAGCATTTT.

This clone was picked up a small number of times. V usage is TRBV10-3 and J usage is TRBJ1-2; 9 positions agree with TRBD1. The CDR3 runs 15 residues. Germline V gene lookup returns CDR1 ENHRY and CDR2 SYGVKD. Unmatched junction bases numbered 9, after V lost 2 bases and J lost 8 bases. CDR3 bases: TGTGCCATCAGTGAGACAGGGGGCAACATCCAAGGCTACACCTTC. Its protein is CAISETGGNIQGYTF.

The chain joins TRBV13 to TRBJ1-1; maybe TRBD1 (5 bases). Germline CDR1 is PRHDT and CDR2 is FYEKMQ (reference sequence). The germline V and J ends were trimmed by 0 bases and 2 bases, with 10 bases remaining between them. The CDR3 loop spans 15 amino acids. For the CDR3, the DNA is TGTGCCAGCAGCTTAGGAGCGCAGGGAAACACTGAAGCTTTCTTT. It encodes CASSLGAQGNTEAFF.

The V and J genes are TRBV10-3 and TRBJ1-1; D is ambiguous. Trimming removed 4 bases from V and 0 bases from J, with 9 bases in between. In germline, CDR1 is ENHRY, CDR2 SYGVKD. There are 14 residues in the CDR3. The CDR3 coding sequence is TGTGCCATCAGTGCTACAGCTTTGAACACTGAAGCTTTCTTT. Translating gives CAISATALNTEAFF.

The V gene is TRBV15, the J gene TRBJ2-1, with D perhaps assigned TRBD1 or TRBD2 (7 bases each). Trimming took off 5 bases at V and 0 bases at J, with 23 bases between the two ends. This CDR3 has 19 amino acids. Germline CDR1 and CDR2: LNHNV and YYDKDF (reference sequence). CDR3 coding DNA: TGTGCCACCAGCTCCATCATCAGGGGGGGGGATCTCTCCTACAATGAGCAGTTCTTC. Amino acid sequence: CATSSIIRGGDLSYNEQFF.

The chain is built from TRBV3-1 (or the pseudogene TRBV3-2) and TRBJ1-2, with D uncertain. The V gene's germline CDR1 is LGHDT and CDR2 YNNKEL (reference sequence). This CDR3 is built from 16 residues. Trimming took off 3 bases at V and 7 bases at J, with 21 bases between the two ends. The CDR3 is CASSHDGRGGYGGYTF. Here the CDR3 DNA reads TGTGCCAGCAGCCACGACGGACGGGGAGGGTATGGTGGCTACACCTTC.